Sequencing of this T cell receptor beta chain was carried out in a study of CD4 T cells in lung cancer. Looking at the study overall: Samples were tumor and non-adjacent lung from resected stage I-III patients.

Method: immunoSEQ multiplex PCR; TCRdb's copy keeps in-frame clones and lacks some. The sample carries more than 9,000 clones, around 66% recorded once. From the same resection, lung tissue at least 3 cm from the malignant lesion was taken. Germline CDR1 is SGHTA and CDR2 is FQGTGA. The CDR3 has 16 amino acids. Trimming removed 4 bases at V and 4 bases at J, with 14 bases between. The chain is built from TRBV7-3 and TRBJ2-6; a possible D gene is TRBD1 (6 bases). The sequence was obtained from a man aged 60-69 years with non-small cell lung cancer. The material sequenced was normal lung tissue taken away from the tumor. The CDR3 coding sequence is TGTGCCAGCAGCTCCAACGCTGGGACAGGGGCCAACGTCCTGACTTTC. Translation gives CASSSNAGTGANVLTF. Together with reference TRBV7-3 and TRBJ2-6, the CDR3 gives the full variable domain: GAGVSQTPSNKVTEKGKYVELRCDPISGHTALYWYRQSLGQGPEFLIYFQGTGAADDSGLPNDRFFAVRPEGSVSTLKIQRTERGDSAVYLCASSSNAGTGANVLTFGAGSRLTVL.